This T cell receptor beta chain was identified in a study of shared clonotypes between healthy human individuals. Some clones are missing from TCRdb's copy, which holds only in-frame ones; the method was immunoSEQ multiplex PCR. Here the sample spans more than 1,200,000 clones, around 98.5% being singletons. The CDR3 runs 15 residues. Deletions cut 0 bases from V and 1 base from J, with 10 bases between. CDR1 SGDLS and CDR2 YYNGEE come from the germline V gene. Source material: naive CD4+ T cells sorted from blood. Subset of the sample: CD45RA+ positively selected. The clonotype originates from a man between 25 and 39 years old in good health. V is TRBV9 and J is TRBJ1-1; D is uncertain. CDR3 sequence reads: CASSVGAVGNTEAFF. CDR3 nucleotide sequence: TGTGCCAGCAGCGTAGGGGCCGTGGGGAACACTGAAGCTTTCTTT.